The sequence of this T cell receptor beta chain was determined in a study of blood T cells in healthy people across ages. Across the whole study: About one barcoded beta molecule per two T cells was captured by template switching.

The use of a sample-barcoded 5' primer and a J-beta primer mix characterized a second PCR of 7 to 11 cycles. TCRdb recomputed calls from the 5' RACE reads with MiXCR, one row per CDR3 protein. This sample has about 670,000 distinct CDR3 sequences; roughly half occur once, and the top ten carry 13%. As concerns this clonotype: Its specificity is not known.

Study observations and caveats: In long-lived donors, naive CD4+ cell counts and diversity exceeded those of aged donors. Nothing was known about donor CMV status, and this possibly confounded expanded clonotype changes. TCR beta diversity per million T cells fell roughly linearly with age.

Germline V gene data show CDR1 as DFQATT and CDR2 as SNEGSKA (reference sequence). The CDR3 runs to 13 residues. The germline V and J ends were trimmed by 7 bases and 5 bases, with 18 bases remaining between them. This sequence was found in a woman aged 80 or over in good health. This chain connects TRBV20-1 to TRBJ2-7, with D possibly being TRBD2 (6 bases). Sequenced material: blood. In DNA form, the CDR3 reads TGCAGTGGGCCGAAAACGGGGAGGAACGAGCAGTACTTC. It specifies CSGPKTGRNEQYF.